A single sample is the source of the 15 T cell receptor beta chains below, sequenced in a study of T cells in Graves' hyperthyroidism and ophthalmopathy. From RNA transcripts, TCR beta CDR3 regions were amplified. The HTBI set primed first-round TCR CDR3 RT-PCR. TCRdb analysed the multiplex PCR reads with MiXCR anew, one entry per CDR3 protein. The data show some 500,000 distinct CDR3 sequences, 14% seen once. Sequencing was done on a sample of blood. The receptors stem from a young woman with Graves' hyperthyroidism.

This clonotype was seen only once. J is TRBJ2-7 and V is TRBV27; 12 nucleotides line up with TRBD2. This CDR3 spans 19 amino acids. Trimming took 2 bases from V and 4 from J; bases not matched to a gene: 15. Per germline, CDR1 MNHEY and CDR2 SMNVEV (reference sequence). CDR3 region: CASSLKGGPSGRAGYEQYF. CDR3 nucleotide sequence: TGTGCCAGCAGTTTAAAGGGGGGGCCTAGCGGGAGGGCCGGGTACGAGCAGTACTTC.

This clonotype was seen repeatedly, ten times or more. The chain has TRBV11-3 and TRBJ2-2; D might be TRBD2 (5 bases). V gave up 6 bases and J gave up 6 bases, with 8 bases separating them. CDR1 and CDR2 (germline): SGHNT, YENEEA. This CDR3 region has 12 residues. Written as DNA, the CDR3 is TGTGCCAGCAGATCTAGCCCCGGGGAGCTGTTTTTT. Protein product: CASRSSPGELFF.

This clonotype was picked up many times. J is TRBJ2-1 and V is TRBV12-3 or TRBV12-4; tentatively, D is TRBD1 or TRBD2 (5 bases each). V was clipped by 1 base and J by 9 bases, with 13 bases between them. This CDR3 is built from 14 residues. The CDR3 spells CASSLGGPGSEQFF. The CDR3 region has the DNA TGTGCCAGCAGTTTAGGGGGACCGGGCAGTGAGCAGTTCTTC.

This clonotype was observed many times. In DNA, the CDR3 is TGTGCCACCAGTGACCGACAAGGCTTCACAGATACGCAGTATTTT. Translated: CATSDRQGFTDTQYF. This chain connects TRBV24-1 to TRBJ2-3; D is unresolved. V was cut by 4 bases and J by 2 bases, with 12 bases left in between. Per the germline V gene, CDR1 is KGHDR and CDR2 is SFDVKD. The CDR3 is made up of 15 amino acids.

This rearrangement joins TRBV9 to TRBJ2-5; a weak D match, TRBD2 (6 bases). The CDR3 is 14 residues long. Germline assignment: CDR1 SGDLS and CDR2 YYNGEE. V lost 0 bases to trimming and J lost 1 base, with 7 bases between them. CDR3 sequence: CASSVGTIQETQYF. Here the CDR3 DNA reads TGTGCCAGCAGCGTAGGGACTATCCAAGAGACCCAGTACTTC.

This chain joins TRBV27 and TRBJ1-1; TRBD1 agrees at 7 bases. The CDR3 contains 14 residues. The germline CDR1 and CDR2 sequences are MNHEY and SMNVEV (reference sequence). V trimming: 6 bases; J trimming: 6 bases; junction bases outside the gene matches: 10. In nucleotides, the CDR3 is TGTGCCAGCAGAAGACAGGGAGGAGGCGCTGAAGCTTTCTTT. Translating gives CASRRQGGGAEAFF.

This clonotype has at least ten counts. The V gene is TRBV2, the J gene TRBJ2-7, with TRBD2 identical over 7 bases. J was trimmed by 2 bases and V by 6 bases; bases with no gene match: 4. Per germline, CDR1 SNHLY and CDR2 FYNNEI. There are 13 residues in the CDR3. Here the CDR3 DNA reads TGTGCCAGCAGGGCGGGAGTCGCCTACGAGCAGTACTTC. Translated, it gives CASRAGVAYEQYF.

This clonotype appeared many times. As DNA, the CDR3 is TGCAGCGTTCGGGGGCATCCTACCCATAACTATGGCTACACCTTC. Translated, it gives CSVRGHPTHNYGYTF. This sequence joins TRBV29-1 and TRBJ1-2; possibly TRBD1 for D (6 bases). With 5 bases removed from V and 1 base from J, the gap between germline ends came to 17 bases. The length of the CDR3 is 15 residues. From germline, CDR1 is SQVTM and CDR2 ANQGSEA.

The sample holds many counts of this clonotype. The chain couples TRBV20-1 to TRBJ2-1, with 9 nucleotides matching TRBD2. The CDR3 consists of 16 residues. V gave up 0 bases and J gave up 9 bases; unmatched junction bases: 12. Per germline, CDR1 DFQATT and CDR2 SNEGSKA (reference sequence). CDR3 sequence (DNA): TGCAGTGCTAGAGATTTTCGCCTAGCGGGGATGGGTGAGCAGTTCTTC. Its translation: CSARDFRLAGMGEQFF.

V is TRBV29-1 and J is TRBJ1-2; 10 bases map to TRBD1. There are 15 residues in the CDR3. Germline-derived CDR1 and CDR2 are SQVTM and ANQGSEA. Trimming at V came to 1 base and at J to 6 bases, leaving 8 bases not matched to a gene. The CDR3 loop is CSVEGRGQGFNGYTF. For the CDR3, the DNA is TGCAGCGTTGAAGGCAGGGGACAGGGGTTCAATGGCTACACCTTC.

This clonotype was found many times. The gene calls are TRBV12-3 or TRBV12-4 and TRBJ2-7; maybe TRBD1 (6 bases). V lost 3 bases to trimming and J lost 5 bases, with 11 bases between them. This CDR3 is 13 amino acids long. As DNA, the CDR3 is TGTGCCAGCAGTTTTCAGGGGCCCCACGAGCAGTACGTC. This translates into CASSFQGPHEQYV.

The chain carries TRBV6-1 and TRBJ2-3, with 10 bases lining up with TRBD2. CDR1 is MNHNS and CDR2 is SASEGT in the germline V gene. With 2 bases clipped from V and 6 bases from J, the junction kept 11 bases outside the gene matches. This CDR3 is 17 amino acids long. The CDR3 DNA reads TGTGCCAGCAGTGAAAGCCCAGCGGGAGGGTGGGGCGATACGCAGTATTTT. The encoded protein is CASSESPAGGWGDTQYF.

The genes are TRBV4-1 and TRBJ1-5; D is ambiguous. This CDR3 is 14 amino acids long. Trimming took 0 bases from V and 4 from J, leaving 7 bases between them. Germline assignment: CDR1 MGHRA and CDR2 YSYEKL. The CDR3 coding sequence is TGCGCCAGCAGCCAAGAGTCAGCAAATCAGCCCCAGCATTTT. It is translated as CASSQESANQPQHF.

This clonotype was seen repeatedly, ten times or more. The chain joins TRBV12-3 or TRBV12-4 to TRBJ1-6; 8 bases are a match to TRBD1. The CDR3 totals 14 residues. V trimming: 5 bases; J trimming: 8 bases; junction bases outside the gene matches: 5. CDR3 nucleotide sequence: TGTGCCAGCAGTGCGACAGGGGCTTATTCACCCCTCCACTTT. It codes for CASSATGAYSPLHF.

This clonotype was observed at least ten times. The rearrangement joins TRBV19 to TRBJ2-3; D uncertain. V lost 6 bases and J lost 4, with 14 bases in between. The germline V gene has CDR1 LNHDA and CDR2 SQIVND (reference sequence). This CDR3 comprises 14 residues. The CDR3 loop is CASSSALMSDTQYF. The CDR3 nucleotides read TGTGCCAGTAGCTCCGCCCTCATGTCAGATACGCAGTATTTT.